One sample yielded the 28 T cell receptor beta chains listed below, sequenced in a study of long-term antiretroviral therapy in people with HIV. Version v3.0 of the immunoSEQ assay was performed at survey level. Profiling relied on immunoSEQ multiplex PCR, and the TCRdb table lists in-frame clones only, not all of them. Of about 20,000 clones listed, roughly 86% are singletons. The starting material was unsorted PBMCs, obtained 0.5 years after starting antiretroviral therapy. The receptors shown here come from a man between 40 and 49 years old with HIV.

This chain uses TRBV4-1 with TRBJ2-5, with TRBD2 matching over 7 bases. Germline V gives CDR1 MGHRA, CDR2 YSYEKL. The junction had 6 bases not matched to a gene; V was cut back by 0 bases and J by 5 bases. This CDR3 has 15 residues. The CDR3 loop is CASSQEITSEETQYF. CDR3 in DNA: TGCGCCAGCAGCCAAGAAATAACTAGCGAGGAGACCCAGTACTTC.

This chain uses TRBV19 with TRBJ1-3, with 7 bases identical to TRBD1. CDR3 length equals 16 residues. Germline values: CDR1 LNHDA, CDR2 SQIVND (reference sequence). Trimming at V came to 5 bases and at J to 4 bases, leaving 11 bases not matched to a gene. The DNA of the CDR3 is TGTGCCAGTAGTCGCCGTGACAGGGTATCGGGAAACACCATATATTTT. Protein sequence: CASSRRDRVSGNTIYF.

V usage is TRBV4-2 and J usage is TRBJ2-7, with TRBD1 matching over 10 bases. J gave up 6 bases and V 5 bases, and 10 bases lay outside the gene matches. CDR3 length: 15 residues. Germline V gene lookup returns CDR1 LGHNA and CDR2 YNFKEQ. Here the CDR3 reads CASSYSGTGEIEQYF. For the CDR3, the DNA is TGTGCCAGCAGCTATTCCGGGACAGGGGAAATCGAGCAGTACTTC.

The chain has TRBV7-2 and TRBJ1-2, with a possible D match to TRBD1 (5 bases). The CDR3 has 14 residues. CDR1 is SGHTA and CDR2 is FQGNSA in the germline V gene. The V end lost 8 bases, the J end lost 3 bases, and 16 bases lay between the germline ends. CDR3 protein: CASSSEGRDYGYTF. CDR3 coding DNA: TGTGCCAGCTCATCCGAGGGGCGAGACTATGGCTACACCTTC.

The gene calls are TRBV10-1 and TRBJ2-5; the D is unclear. Trimming shortened V by 3 bases and J by 5 bases, and 4 bases separated the two germline ends. CDR3 length: 11 amino acids. Germline CDR1 and CDR2: WNHNN and SYGVQD (reference sequence). For the CDR3, the DNA is TGCGCCAGCAGTGACGGGGAGACCCAGTACTTC. Its translation: CASSDGETQYF.

The chain carries TRBV2 and TRBJ2-6; the D gene is possibly TRBD2 (6 bases). Per the germline V gene, CDR1 is SNHLY and CDR2 is FYNNEI. The length of the CDR3 is 14 residues. V dropped 4 bases and J dropped 2 bases, with 6 bases sitting between them. For the CDR3, the DNA is TGTGCCAGCAGTGGCGGGGCTGGGGCCAACGTCCTGACTTTC. It is translated as CASSGGAGANVLTF.

The chain joins TRBV7-3 to TRBJ2-1, with 11 positions matching TRBD2. The CDR3 totals 16 residues. Trimming took 3 bases from V and 2 from J; bases not matched to a gene: 3. Per the germline V gene, CDR1 is SGHTA and CDR2 is FQGTGA. The chain's CDR3 is CASSFIAGGPYNEQFF. CDR3 DNA: TGTGCCAGCAGCTTTATAGCGGGGGGGCCCTACAATGAGCAGTTCTTC.

The chain combines TRBV19 with TRBJ1-4; D not certain. V was clipped by 5 bases and J by 0 bases, with 25 bases between them. Germline V gives CDR1 LNHDA, CDR2 SQIVND (reference sequence). This CDR3 contains 20 residues. CDR3 DNA: TGTGCCAGTAGTCAAGCTCCGGCCTCGTTTCTGGGGTCAACTAATGAAAAACTGTTTTTT. This gives the protein CASSQAPASFLGSTNEKLFF.

This chain links TRBV2 with TRBJ2-1; D might be TRBD1 or TRBD2, each matching 5 bases. The germline CDR1 and CDR2 sequences are SNHLY and FYNNEI. The V end lost 4 bases, the J end lost 7 bases, and 11 bases lay between the germline ends. This CDR3 has 13 residues. In nucleotides, the CDR3 is TGTGCCAGCAGTGCCCAGGGACCAAATGAGCAGTTCTTC. It codes for CASSAQGPNEQFF.

This rearrangement joins TRBV7-2 to TRBJ2-2; the D is unclear. The CDR3 totals 13 residues. Deletions cut 3 bases from V and 6 bases from J, with 8 bases between. Germline V gene data show CDR1 as SGHTA and CDR2 as FQGNSA. This CDR3 is CASSFPGPGELFF. The CDR3 DNA is TGTGCCAGCAGCTTTCCCGGACCCGGGGAGCTGTTTTTT. Filled out from reference TRBV7-2 and TRBJ2-2, the complete variable domain reads GAGVSQSPSNKVTEKGKDVELRCDPISGHTALYWYRQSLGQGLEFLIYFQGNSAPDKSGLPSDRFSAERTGGSVSTLTIQRTQQEDSAVYLCASSFPGPGELFFGEGSRLTVL.

As DNA, the CDR3 is TGTGCCAGCTCACCCCTCGGGGGAGTCGCCATAATCCCAACCTACGAGCAGTACTTC. Translated, it gives CASSPLGGVAIIPTYEQYF. The chain employs TRBV18 and TRBJ2-7, with D perhaps matching TRBD2 (6 bases). The CDR3 has 19 residues. V was clipped by 3 bases and J by 2 bases, with 26 bases between them. Germline loops: CDR1 KGHSH, CDR2 LQKENI.

V and J are TRBV5-1 and TRBJ2-2, with D tentatively TRBD1 or TRBD2 (6 bases each). In germline, CDR1 is SGHRS, CDR2 YFSETQ. The CDR3 is made up of 18 amino acids. V shed 4 bases and J shed 0 bases, with 19 bases lying between them. The CDR3 DNA sequence: TGCGCCAGCAGCCAATTAACAGGGACGGGGGCGAACACCGGGGAGCTGTTTTTT. The encoded protein is CASSQLTGTGANTGELFF.

The J gene is TRBJ2-5, the V gene TRBV6-4; 9 bases align to TRBD2. The CDR3 is 13 amino acids. Losses at the gene ends were 8 bases for V and 5 bases for J; bases not matched to a gene: 6. The germline V gene has CDR1 MRHNA and CDR2 SNTAGT. This CDR3 reads CASSRTSEETQYF. Here the CDR3 DNA reads TGTGCCAGCTCCCGGACTAGCGAGGAGACCCAGTACTTC.

The chain combines TRBV19 with TRBJ1-1, with D perhaps matching TRBD1 (6 bases). Germline lookup yields CDR1 LNHDA and CDR2 SQIVND (reference sequence). V gave up 7 bases and J gave up 3 bases, with 12 bases separating them. This CDR3 is built from 13 residues. The CDR3 nucleotides read TGTGCCAGTAAAACCCCAGGGGACACTGAAGCTTTCTTT. This translates into CASKTPGDTEAFF.

The chain has TRBV11-3 and TRBJ2-7; D is possibly TRBD2 (6 bases). V lost 8 bases, J lost 3 bases, and 20 bases lay in between. Germline loops: CDR1 SGHNT, CDR2 YENEEA. CDR3 length equals 15 residues. CDR3 coding DNA: TGTGCCAGCGAAATGTGGGGGGTAAATAACTACGAGCAGTACTTC. This translates into CASEMWGVNNYEQYF.

V gene TRBV7-3 combines with J gene TRBJ2-5; no reliable D call. The length of the CDR3 is 14 residues. The germline CDR1 and CDR2 sequences are SGHTA and FQGTGA. V dropped 1 base and J dropped 2 bases, with 8 bases sitting between them. Written as DNA, the CDR3 is TGTGCCAGCAGCTTAAGGGGTCCTCAAGAGACCCAGTACTTC. Protein sequence: CASSLRGPQETQYF.

This sequence joins TRBV18 and TRBJ1-1; D perhaps matches TRBD1 (5 bases). Between the trimmed V and J ends, which lost 0 bases and 6 bases, there was a span of 17 bases. The germline V gene has CDR1 KGHSH and CDR2 LQKENI. This CDR3 has 16 residues. In nucleotides, the CDR3 is TGTGCCAGCTCACCACCAGGGACCCAGATGGTCGCTGAAGCTTTCTTT. It codes for CASSPPGTQMVAEAFF.

The chain employs TRBV7-3 and TRBJ2-2; 13 bases match TRBD2. The CDR3 contains 16 residues. The V gene end was trimmed by 5 bases and the J gene end by 7 bases; junction bases not matched to a gene: 7. The germline V gene has CDR1 SGHTA and CDR2 FQGTGA. CDR3 in amino acids: CASSQTSGGANGELFF. The CDR3 DNA reads as TGTGCCAGCAGCCAAACTAGCGGGGGGGCTAACGGGGAGCTGTTTTTT.

The chain combines TRBV10-3 with TRBJ1-1, with 11 bases aligning to TRBD1. The V gene end was trimmed by 4 bases and the J gene end by 3 bases; junction bases not matched to a gene: 4. The germline CDR1 and CDR2 sequences are ENHRY and SYGVKD. The CDR3 spans 15 residues. The CDR3 here is CAISARDRGDTEAFF. Written as DNA, the CDR3 is TGTGCCATCAGTGCACGGGACAGGGGGGACACTGAAGCTTTCTTT.

This chain links TRBV7-9 with TRBJ1-2, with D hard to call. This CDR3 contains 12 residues. From germline, CDR1 is SEHNR and CDR2 FQNEAQ (reference sequence). The V and J ends lost 5 bases and 4 bases respectively, with 8 bases between them. This chain's CDR3 is CASSAEGYGYTF. The CDR3 coding sequence is TGTGCCAGCAGCGCCGAGGGCTATGGCTACACCTTC.

The chain joins TRBV10-3 to TRBJ1-1; unclear D gene. Germline values: CDR1 ENHRY, CDR2 SYGVKD. V was trimmed by 10 bases and J by 1 base, leaving 7 bases between them. The CDR3 extends over 11 amino acids. As DNA, the CDR3 is TGTGCCAGCACGCAGAACACTGAAGCTTTCTTT. This sequence encodes CASTQNTEAFF.

The chain combines TRBV12-5 with TRBJ1-2; D remains ambiguous. The germline V gene encodes CDR1 LGHNT and CDR2 FRNRAP. Trimming took off 5 bases at V and 4 bases at J, with 17 bases between the two ends. The CDR3 sequence is 15 residues long. CDR3 nucleotide sequence: TGTGCTAGTGGTCCGGGCAAACGGGTAGTCTATGGCTACACCTTC. It translates to CASGPGKRVVYGYTF.

The chain couples TRBV11-2 to TRBJ2-7, with TRBD2 matching over 11 bases. In germline, CDR1 is SGHAT, CDR2 FQNNGV. V lost 0 bases, J lost 4 bases, and 5 bases stayed unmatched. The CDR3 loop spans 16 amino acids. CDR3 nucleotides: TGTGCCAGCAGCTTAGATCTAGGGACTAGCGGTTACGAGCAGTACTTC. It codes for CASSLDLGTSGYEQYF. The full variable domain, in which reference TRBV11-2 and TRBJ2-7 provide the parts outside the CDR3, is EAGVAQSPRYKIIEKRQSVAFWCNPISGHATLYWYQQILGQGPKLLIQFQNNGVVDDSQLPKDRFSAERLKGVDSTLKIQPAKLEDSAVYLCASSLDLGTSGYEQYFGPGTRLTVT.

The chain links TRBV7-9 to TRBJ2-7; 7 nucleotides align to TRBD1. Germline assignment: CDR1 SEHNR and CDR2 FQNEAQ (reference sequence). The V and J ends lost 2 bases and 7 bases, in that order; junction bases with no gene match: 8. The CDR3 loop spans 14 amino acids. The CDR3 region is CASSLLGGALEQYF. The CDR3 nucleotides read TGTGCCAGCAGCTTATTAGGGGGCGCGTTGGAGCAGTACTTC.

This clone was counted a single time. V is TRBV5-1 and J is TRBJ2-7; TRBD2 aligns across 15 bases. Trimming took 3 bases from V and 0 from J; bases not matched to a gene: 4. This CDR3 is built from 17 residues. Per germline, CDR1 SGHRS and CDR2 YFSETQ. The CDR3 nucleotides are TGCGCCAGCAGCTCAGGGACTAGCGGGAGGCTCTCCTACGAGCAGTACTTC. It is translated as CASSSGTSGRLSYEQYF.

The chain combines TRBV9 with TRBJ1-6; D might be TRBD1 (6 bases). Germline V CDR1 and CDR2: SGDLS, YYNGEE. The CDR3 sequence is 15 residues long. Trimming took off 1 base at V and 8 bases at J, with 13 bases between the two ends. DNA of the CDR3: TGTGCCAGCAGCGTAAAGGGAGGGGGGCATTCACCCCTCCACTTT. Its translation is CASSVKGGGHSPLHF.

The chain couples TRBV25-1 to TRBJ1-5; D gene unclear. Germline V gene data show CDR1 as MGHDK and CDR2 as SYGVNS. This CDR3 region has 13 residues. V gave up 5 bases and J gave up 5 bases, with 10 bases separating them. The CDR3 region is CASSQNSDQPQHF. CDR3 sequence (DNA): TGTGCCAGCAGTCAAAACAGTGATCAGCCCCAGCATTTT. The full variable domain, in which reference TRBV25-1 and TRBJ1-5 provide the parts outside the CDR3, is EADIYQTPRYLVIGTGKKITLECSQTMGHDKMYWYQQDPGMELHLIHYSYGVNSTEKGDLSSESTVSRIRTEHFPLTLESARPSHTSQYLCASSQNSDQPQHFGDGTRLSIL.

The chain couples TRBV7-2 to TRBJ2-7; D may be TRBD2 (6 bases). CDR1 SGHTA and CDR2 FQGNSA come from the germline V gene. This CDR3 has 13 amino acids. Trimming stripped 3 bases from V and 4 bases from J, with 10 bases between. CDR3 DNA: TGTGCCAGCAGCTTGGGACTTGTATACGAGCAGTACTTC. Protein product: CASSLGLVYEQYF.